Following are 28 T cell receptor beta chains from one sample sequenced in a study of blood T cell repertoires in COVID-19 (dated by TCRdb to about 2020). The library was made by the immunoSEQ multiplex PCR assay. Entries here come from immuneACCESS through TCRdb and include only in-frame sequences with V and J called. Some clones fail to appear in such tables; in the studies checked, an unresolved V gene covers under half of the shortfall, and the cause of the remainder is unknown. In all, the sample holds about 140,000 clones, and roughly 73% of those were seen once. Roughly 9% of the sample is in the top ten clones. Source material: peripheral blood. The receptors were sampled from a woman between 50 and 59 years old with active or convalescent COVID-19.

The chain joins TRBV2 to TRBJ2-2, with D perhaps TRBD2 (6 bases). Germline CDR1 reads SNHLY; CDR2 reads FYNNEI. V lost 8 bases, J lost 6 bases, and 13 bases lay in between. This CDR3 has 13 amino acids. The CDR3 bases are TGTGCCAGCCTAATGACTAGACCCGGGGAGCTGTTTTTT. Translation gives CASLMTRPGELFF.

The rearrangement joins TRBV29-1 to TRBJ2-1; D gene unclear. There are 12 residues in the CDR3. CDR1 is SQVTM, CDR2 ANQGSEA, per germline. Trimming stripped 5 bases from V and 8 bases from J, with 13 bases between. CDR3 loop: CSVNRQVDEQFF. In DNA, the CDR3 is TGCAGCGTTAACCGGCAGGTGGATGAGCAGTTCTTC.

This chain links TRBV30 with TRBJ1-6, with 8 bases lining up with TRBD1. Germline V lookup: CDR1 GTSNPN, CDR2 SVGIG (reference sequence). The CDR3 loop spans 14 amino acids. V trimming: 5 bases; J trimming: 9 bases; junction bases outside the gene matches: 9. Here the CDR3 reads CAWVTGQGISPLHF. The CDR3 coding sequence is TGTGCCTGGGTTACCGGACAGGGAATTTCACCCCTCCACTTT.

The chain couples TRBV7-2 to TRBJ1-1; D is ambiguous. This CDR3 contains 12 residues. Germline CDR1 reads SGHTA; CDR2 reads FQGNSA. V gave up 4 bases and J gave up 1 base, with 4 bases separating them. Written as DNA, the CDR3 is TGTGCCAGCAGCTCTTCGAACACTGAAGCTTTCTTT. It translates to CASSSSNTEAFF. Supplemented by reference TRBV7-2 and TRBJ1-1, the full variable domain reads GAGVSQSPSNKVTEKGKDVELRCDPISGHTALYWYRQSLGQGLEFLIYFQGNSAPDKSGLPSDRFSAERTGGSVSTLTIQRTQQEDSAVYLCASSSSNTEAFFGQGTRLTVV.

The chain recombines TRBV5-1 with TRBJ1-2, with 8 nucleotides matching TRBD1. CDR3 length: 20 amino acids. Germline V gene lookup returns CDR1 SGHRS and CDR2 YFSETQ. V lost 0 bases, J lost 4 bases, and 20 bases stayed unmatched. This CDR3 is CASSLESLGSRGPFIYGYTF. The CDR3 DNA sequence: TGCGCCAGCAGCTTGGAGAGTCTTGGTAGCAGGGGGCCCTTTATCTATGGCTACACCTTC.

This clone appeared once. The rearrangement joins TRBV18 to TRBJ1-2; 7 bases fit TRBD1. Germline CDR1 and CDR2: KGHSH and LQKENI. After removal of 3 bases from V and 2 bases from J, the junction contained 9 bases not matched to a gene. The CDR3 has 16 residues. CDR3 in DNA: TGTGCCAGCTCACCGGCGATCGGGACAGAAAACTATGGCTACACCTTC. Translating gives CASSPAIGTENYGYTF.

This clone was detected only once. The CDR3 loop reads CASSSPTPWDYGYTF. The CDR3 DNA reads as TGTGCCAGCAGCTCCCCGACACCCTGGGACTATGGCTACACCTTC. The V and J genes are TRBV7-9 and TRBJ1-2; D gene unclear. Germline assignment: CDR1 SEHNR and CDR2 FQNEAQ (reference sequence). The V and J ends lost 4 bases and 3 bases respectively, with 15 bases between them. The CDR3 covers 15 residues.

The gene calls are TRBV28 and TRBJ1-6; no reliable D call. The CDR3 contains 14 residues. The V and J ends lost 7 bases and 7 bases respectively, with 14 bases between them. In germline, CDR1 is MDHEN, CDR2 SYDVKM. The CDR3 protein is CASIPHVENSPLHF. Written as DNA, the CDR3 is TGTGCCAGCATCCCTCACGTCGAGAATTCACCCCTCCACTTT. Full variable domain (missing parts from reference TRBV28 and TRBJ1-6): DVKVTQSSRYLVKRTGEKVFLECVQDMDHENMFWYRQDPGLGLRLIYFSYDVKMKEKGDIPEGYSVSREKKERFSLILESASTNQTSMYLCASIPHVENSPLHFGNGTRLTVT.

The gene calls are TRBV6-6 and TRBJ1-6; 8 bases map to TRBD1. Germline V lookup: CDR1 MNHNY, CDR2 SVGAGI (reference sequence). The CDR3 contains 14 residues. J was trimmed by 7 bases and V by 6 bases; bases with no gene match: 5. In DNA, the CDR3 is TGTGCCAGCAGCCTACAGGGGGGCAATTCACCCCTCCACTTT. This sequence encodes CASSLQGGNSPLHF.

V is TRBV4-3 and J is TRBJ1-4; D ambiguous. V was pared by 1 base and J by 7 bases, with 13 bases between. Germline V CDR1 and CDR2: LGHNA, YSLEER. The CDR3 loop spans 15 amino acids. The CDR3 nucleotides read TGCGCCAGCAGCCAAGTAGCCGGTCGAGGTGAAAAACTGTTTTTT. Translated, it gives CASSQVAGRGEKLFF.

The chain employs TRBV7-9 and TRBJ1-4; D gene uncertain. The CDR3 totals 15 residues. Trimming pared 7 bases from V and 0 bases from J, leaving 12 bases between. Germline values: CDR1 SEHNR, CDR2 FQNEAQ (reference sequence). CDR3 nucleotide sequence: TGTGCCAGCACCCCTGAGCCCGCAACTAATGAAAAACTGTTTTTT. Amino acid sequence: CASTPEPATNEKLFF.

The J gene is TRBJ2-2, the V gene TRBV2, with 7 bases aligning to TRBD2. The CDR3 extends over 16 amino acids. From germline, CDR1 is SNHLY and CDR2 FYNNEI. J gave up 4 bases and V 6 bases, and 11 bases lay outside the gene matches. The chain's CDR3 is CASSPGGGRVTGELFF. The CDR3 coding sequence is TGTGCCAGCAGCCCTGGGGGGGGACGAGTCACCGGGGAGCTGTTTTTT.

This clone was counted only a few times. The rearrangement links TRBV11-2 to TRBJ2-7, with D perhaps TRBD1 (6 bases). Germline V lookup: CDR1 SGHAT, CDR2 FQNNGV. The CDR3 totals 14 residues. The V end was cut by 0 bases, the J end by 2 bases, with 8 bases between. CDR3 coding DNA: TGTGCCAGCAGCTTAGAGACAGGAACCTACGAGCAGTACTTC. This translates into CASSLETGTYEQYF.

The V and J genes are TRBV4-2 and TRBJ1-6; perhaps TRBD1 as D (5 bases). V lost 0 bases and J 8 bases, leaving 11 bases between the germline ends. CDR1 is LGHNA, CDR2 YNFKEQ, per germline. This CDR3 is built from 15 residues. As DNA, the CDR3 is TGTGCCAGCAGCCAAGATAGGGGCAGGGATTCACCCCTCCACTTT. This sequence encodes CASSQDRGRDSPLHF.

This chain uses TRBV4-3 with TRBJ2-1, with D possibly matching TRBD2 (6 bases). CDR1 is LGHNA and CDR2 is YSLEER in the germline V gene. The V and J ends lost 4 bases and 5 bases respectively, with 18 bases between them. The CDR3 sequence is 16 residues long. This CDR3 is CASSPARLGGHNEQFF. The CDR3 DNA is TGCGCCAGCAGCCCTGCGCGACTAGGCGGCCACAATGAGCAGTTCTTC.

The chain is built from TRBV19 and TRBJ1-4; D is unresolved. The germline gives CDR1 LNHDA, CDR2 SQIVND (reference sequence). Between the trimmed V and J ends, which lost 5 bases and 3 bases, there was a span of 13 bases. The CDR3 runs 15 residues. CDR3 protein: CASSPTGRPNEKLFF. CDR3 coding DNA: TGTGCCAGTAGTCCGACCGGGAGGCCTAATGAAAAACTGTTTTTT.

The sample holds a few counts of this clone. The rearrangement uses TRBV7-3 and TRBJ2-1, with 11 bases that match TRBD2. The V gene's germline CDR1 is SGHTA and CDR2 FQGTGA. The junction had 8 bases not matched to a gene; V was cut back by 4 bases and J by 9 bases. There are 15 residues in the CDR3. CDR3 protein: CASSSQTSGTGEQFF. As DNA, the CDR3 is TGTGCCAGCAGCTCGCAGACTAGCGGGACCGGTGAGCAGTTCTTC.

CDR3 residues: CASRGDRGSNQPQHF. The CDR3 bases are TGTGCCAGCAGGGGCGACAGGGGCAGCAATCAGCCCCAGCATTTT. The rearrangement joins TRBV6-6 to TRBJ1-5, with TRBD1 identical over 8 bases. The CDR3 runs to 15 residues. The V gene end was trimmed by 6 bases and the J gene end by 1 base; junction bases not matched to a gene: 5. Germline V CDR1 and CDR2: MNHNY, SVGAGI (reference sequence).

This chain connects TRBV6-1 to TRBJ1-2; 8 bases match TRBD1. V was pared by 1 base and J by 7 bases, with 8 bases of the junction left unmatched. The CDR3 contains 15 residues. Germline lookup yields CDR1 MNHNS and CDR2 SASEGT. This chain's CDR3 is CASSEGTGPSGGYTF. In DNA, the CDR3 is TGTGCCAGCAGTGAAGGGACAGGGCCCAGCGGTGGCTACACCTTC.

V is TRBV12-3 or TRBV12-4 and J is TRBJ1-5; D ambiguous. The V end was cut by 8 bases, the J end by 7 bases, with 12 bases between. The CDR3 has 12 residues. This CDR3 reads CASGFSGQPQHF. Here the CDR3 DNA reads TGTGCCAGCGGGTTTTCGGGACAGCCCCAGCATTTT.

This clone was observed many times. The CDR3 nucleotides read TGTGCCAGCAGCGTGGACAGGTTCAACACTGAAGCTTTCTTT. Its protein is CASSVDRFNTEAFF. The V and J genes are TRBV11-2 and TRBJ1-1; 7 positions agree with TRBD1. The CDR3 is 14 residues long. Germline lookup yields CDR1 SGHAT and CDR2 FQNNGV. V shed 5 bases, J shed 2 bases, and the junction held 5 bases outside the gene matches.

This clone was seen once. The rearrangement joins TRBV19 to TRBJ2-5; D is undetermined. This CDR3 has 13 amino acids. V gave up 1 base and J gave up 9 bases, with 12 bases separating them. Germline loops: CDR1 LNHDA, CDR2 SQIVND (reference sequence). The CDR3 reads CASSIATAEAQYF. CDR3 coding DNA: TGTGCCAGTAGTATAGCCACCGCCGAGGCCCAGTACTTC.

The DNA for the CDR3 is TGTGCCAGCAGAATGACAAGCTCTGGAAACACCATATATTTT. Its translation: CASRMTSSGNTIYF. The chain uses TRBV6-5 and TRBJ1-3; no clear D gene. This CDR3 is built from 14 residues. Deletions cut 6 bases from V and 0 bases from J, with 9 bases between. CDR1 is MNHEY, CDR2 SVGAGI, per germline.

The J gene is TRBJ1-3, the V gene TRBV7-9, with D possibly being TRBD1 (5 bases). The CDR3 length is 15 residues. Trimming took off 4 bases at V and 4 bases at J, with 14 bases between the two ends. Germline V gene sequence: CDR1 SEHNR, CDR2 FQNEAQ (reference sequence). The CDR3 DNA sequence: TGTGCCAGCAGCTACCGTGGGACTGTAGGAAACACCATATATTTT. It codes for CASSYRGTVGNTIYF.

CDR3 nucleotides: TGTGCCTCCACCGGGGGTTCGAGCAATCAGCCCCAGCATTTT. Its translation: CASTGGSSNQPQHF. The J gene is TRBJ1-5, the V gene TRBV7-2, with D possibly matching TRBD1 (5 bases). Germline V CDR1 and CDR2: SGHTA, FQGNSA. With 11 bases removed from V and 1 base from J, the gap between germline ends came to 15 bases. This CDR3 has 14 amino acids.

V usage is TRBV7-9 and J usage is TRBJ2-7, with D perhaps matching TRBD1 (5 bases). The V gene lost 5 bases and the J gene lost 1 base, with 12 bases spanning the gap. The CDR3 length is 14 residues. The V gene's germline CDR1 is SEHNR and CDR2 FQNEAQ (reference sequence). CDR3 in amino acids: CASSLGADSYEQYF. The CDR3 nucleotides are TGTGCCAGCAGCCTAGGGGCAGATTCCTACGAGCAGTACTTC.

CDR3 protein: CASSFKTGGVYEQYF. As DNA, the CDR3 is TGTGCCAGCAGCTTTAAAACAGGGGGCGTCTACGAGCAGTACTTC. This chain links TRBV7-9 with TRBJ2-7, with 9 bases lining up with TRBD1. Germline assignment: CDR1 SEHNR and CDR2 FQNEAQ (reference sequence). The junction had 6 bases not matched to a gene; V was cut back by 3 bases and J by 3 bases. This CDR3 is built from 15 residues.

The V call is TRBV10-3, the J call TRBJ1-1; D remains ambiguous. There are 15 residues in the CDR3. Per germline, CDR1 ENHRY and CDR2 SYGVKD. Deletions cut 2 bases from V and 1 base from J, with 11 bases between. CDR3 nucleotide sequence: TGTGCCATCAGTGAGATACCCCAGGAGAACACTGAAGCTTTCTTT. As protein: CAISEIPQENTEAFF.